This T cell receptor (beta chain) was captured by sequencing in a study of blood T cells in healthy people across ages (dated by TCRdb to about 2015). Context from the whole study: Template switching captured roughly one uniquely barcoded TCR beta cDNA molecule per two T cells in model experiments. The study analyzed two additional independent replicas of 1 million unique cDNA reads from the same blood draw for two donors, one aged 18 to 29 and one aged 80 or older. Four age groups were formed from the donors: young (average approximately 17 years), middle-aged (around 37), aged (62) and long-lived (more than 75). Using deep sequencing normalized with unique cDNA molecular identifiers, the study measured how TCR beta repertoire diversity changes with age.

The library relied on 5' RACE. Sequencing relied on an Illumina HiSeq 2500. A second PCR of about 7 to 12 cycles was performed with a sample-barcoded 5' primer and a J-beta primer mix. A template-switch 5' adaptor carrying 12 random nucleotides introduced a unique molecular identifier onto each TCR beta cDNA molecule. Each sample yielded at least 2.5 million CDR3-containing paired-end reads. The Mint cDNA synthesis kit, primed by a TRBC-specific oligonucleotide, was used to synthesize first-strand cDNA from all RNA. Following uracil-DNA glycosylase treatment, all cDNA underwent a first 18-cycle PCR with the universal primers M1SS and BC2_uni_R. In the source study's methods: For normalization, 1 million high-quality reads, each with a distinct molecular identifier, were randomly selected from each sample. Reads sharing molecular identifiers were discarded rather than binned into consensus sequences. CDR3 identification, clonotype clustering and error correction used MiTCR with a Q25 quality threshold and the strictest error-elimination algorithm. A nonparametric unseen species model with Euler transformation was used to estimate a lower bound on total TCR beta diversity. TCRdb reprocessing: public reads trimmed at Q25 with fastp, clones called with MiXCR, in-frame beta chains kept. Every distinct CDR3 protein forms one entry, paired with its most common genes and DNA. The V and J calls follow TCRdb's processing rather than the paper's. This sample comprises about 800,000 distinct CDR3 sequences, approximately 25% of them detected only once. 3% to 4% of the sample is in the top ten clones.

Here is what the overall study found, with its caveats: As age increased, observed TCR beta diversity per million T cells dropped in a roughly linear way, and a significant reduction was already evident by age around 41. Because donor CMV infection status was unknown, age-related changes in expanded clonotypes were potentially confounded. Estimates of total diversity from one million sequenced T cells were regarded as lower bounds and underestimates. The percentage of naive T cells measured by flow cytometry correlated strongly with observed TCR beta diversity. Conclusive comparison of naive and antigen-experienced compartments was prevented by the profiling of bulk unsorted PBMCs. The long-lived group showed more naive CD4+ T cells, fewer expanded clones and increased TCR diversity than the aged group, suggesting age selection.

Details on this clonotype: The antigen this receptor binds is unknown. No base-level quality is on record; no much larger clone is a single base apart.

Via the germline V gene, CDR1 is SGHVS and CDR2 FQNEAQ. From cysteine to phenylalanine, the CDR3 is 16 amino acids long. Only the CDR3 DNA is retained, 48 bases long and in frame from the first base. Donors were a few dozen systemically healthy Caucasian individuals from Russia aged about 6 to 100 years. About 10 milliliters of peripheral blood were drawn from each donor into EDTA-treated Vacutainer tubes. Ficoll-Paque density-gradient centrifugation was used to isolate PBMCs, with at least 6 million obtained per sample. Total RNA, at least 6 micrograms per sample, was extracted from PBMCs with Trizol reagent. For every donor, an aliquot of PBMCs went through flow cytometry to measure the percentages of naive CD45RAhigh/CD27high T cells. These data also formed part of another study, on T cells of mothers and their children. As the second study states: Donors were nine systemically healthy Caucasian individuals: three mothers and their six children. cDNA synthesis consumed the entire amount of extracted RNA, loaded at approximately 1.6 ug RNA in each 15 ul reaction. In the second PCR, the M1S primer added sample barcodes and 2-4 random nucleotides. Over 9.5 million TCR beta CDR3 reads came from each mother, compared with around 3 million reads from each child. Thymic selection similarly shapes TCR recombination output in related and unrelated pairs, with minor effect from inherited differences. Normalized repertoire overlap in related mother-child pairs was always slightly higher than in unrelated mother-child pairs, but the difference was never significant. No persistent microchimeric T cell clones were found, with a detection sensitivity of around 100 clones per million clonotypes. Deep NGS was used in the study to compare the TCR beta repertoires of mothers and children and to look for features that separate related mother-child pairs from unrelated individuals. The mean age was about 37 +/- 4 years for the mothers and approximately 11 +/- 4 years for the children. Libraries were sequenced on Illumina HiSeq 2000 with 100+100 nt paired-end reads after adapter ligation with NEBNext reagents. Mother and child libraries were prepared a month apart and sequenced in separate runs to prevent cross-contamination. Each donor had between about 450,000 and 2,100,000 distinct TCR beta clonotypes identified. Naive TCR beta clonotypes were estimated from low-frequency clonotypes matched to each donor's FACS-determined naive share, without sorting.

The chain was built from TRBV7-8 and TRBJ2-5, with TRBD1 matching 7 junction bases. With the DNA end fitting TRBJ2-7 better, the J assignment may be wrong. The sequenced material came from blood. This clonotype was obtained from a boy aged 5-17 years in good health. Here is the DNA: TGTGCCAGCAGCTTAGCGGGCAGGGGGATCGGTAACGAGCAGTACTTC. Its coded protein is CASSLAGRGIGNEQYF.